This TCR beta chain was identified in a study of cytomegalovirus exposure and HLA in healthy donors. Clones were sequenced by immunoSEQ multiplex PCR, and TCRdb holds only the in-frame ones, with some missing. The profile covers around 240,000 clones, with around 89% appearing a single time and approximately 0.34% taken by the ten largest. Germline V gene sequence: CDR1 SGHNT, CDR2 YYREEE (reference sequence). This CDR3 spans 15 amino acids. V shed 3 bases, J shed 7 bases, and the junction held 9 bases outside the gene matches. The chain joins TRBV5-4 to TRBJ1-5; the match to TRBD1 covers 8 bases. Sample: PBMCs. The source is a young woman in good health and CMV-seronegative. CDR3: CASSYGTGGGQPQHF. The CDR3 DNA is TGTGCCAGCAGCTACGGGACAGGTGGTGGGCAGCCCCAGCATTTT.